Following are 3 T cell receptor beta chains from one sample sequenced in a study of blood T cells in healthy people across ages. The authors ran a second PCR of about 7 to 12 cycles using a sample-barcoded 5' primer and a J-beta primer mix. TCRdb used MiXCR to reprocess the 5' RACE reads, holding one entry per CDR3 protein. The sample consists of around 1,500,000 distinct CDR3 sequences, 28% of them appearing once. Sequencing was done on a sample of blood. The receptor set was obtained from a woman in her twenties or thirties in good health.

This clonotype has just one count. J is TRBJ2-5 and V is TRBV7-6; D is ambiguous. V was clipped by 0 bases and J by 4 bases, with 15 bases between them. CDR3 length: 16 residues. Germline CDR1 is SGHVS and CDR2 is FNYEAQ. The CDR3 loop reads CASSLARQVRTETQYF. Here the CDR3 DNA reads TGTGCCAGCAGCTTAGCGAGGCAGGTCCGCACAGAGACCCAGTACTTC.

As for this clonotype: Sequence at one end of the junction differs from germline and may be a read error. V is TRBV12-3 or TRBV12-4 and J is TRBJ2-3; weak D call: TRBD2 (5 bases). The CDR3 is 15 amino acids. CDR3 protein: CASSRGTTSTDTEYF. CDR3 sequence (DNA): TGTGCCAGCAGCCGGGGTACAACGAGCACAGATACGGAGTATTTT.

The V and J genes are TRBV6-1 and TRBJ2-7; D remains ambiguous. The end of the DNA aligns better with TRBJ2-5, so the J call may be wrong. In germline, CDR1 is MNHNS, CDR2 SASEGT. The CDR3 spans 17 residues. In nucleotides, the CDR3 is TGTGCCAGCAGTCCCCCCCGGAAAGTATACAGTTTAAAGACCCAGTACTTC. Translated, it gives CASSPPRKVYSLKTQYF.